This TCR beta chain is drawn from a study of cytomegalovirus exposure and HLA in healthy donors. Healthy bone marrow donors supplied every sample. Likely unrecorded immune exposures existed in these nominally healthy donors. The study ran its PCR with 60 Vbeta and 13 Jbeta primers. Method: immunoSEQ multiplex PCR; TCRdb's copy keeps in-frame clones and lacks some. The sample contains some 150,000 clones, roughly four fifths of which appear only once. CDR1 is SGHTA and CDR2 is FQGTGA in the germline V gene. The V gene lost 5 bases and the J gene lost 0 bases, with 7 bases spanning the gap. The CDR3 consists of 13 residues. Findings of the study overall: As immune exposure information, only CMV serostatus was available.

As for this clone: The antigen remains undetermined.

This TCR was recovered from a man aged 55 to 70 in good health and CMV-seronegative. Sequenced sample: PBMCs. The chain employs TRBV7-3 and TRBJ2-5; D is ambiguous. In nucleotides, the CDR3 is TGTGCCAGCAGCAGGAGCGACCAAGAGACCCAGTACTTC. Protein sequence: CASSRSDQETQYF.